The 29 T cell receptor beta chains below all came from one sample that was sequenced in a study of blood T cell repertoires in COVID-19. Profiled with immunoSEQ multiplex PCR; TCRdb holds only in-frame clones, not every one. Counted here are 150,000 to 200,000 clones, approximately 80% occurring once; the ten biggest clones make up over 5%. The sequenced sample was PBMCs or T cells enriched from blood (not recorded which). All receptors come from a man in his 70s who had been exposed to COVID-19.

The chain carries TRBV28 and TRBJ1-4; possible D gene TRBD1, 5 bases. Germline-derived CDR1 and CDR2 are MDHEN and SYDVKM. The CDR3 extends over 16 amino acids. V dropped 6 bases and J dropped 8 bases, with 22 bases sitting between them. CDR3 nucleotides: TGTGCCAGCAGCCTTGCAGGCCCAGGGCTAGGCGAAAAACTGTTTTTT. This codes for CASSLAGPGLGEKLFF.

The chain joins TRBV7-3 to TRBJ2-3, with 12 bases matching TRBD1. CDR3 length: 17 residues. The germline V gene has CDR1 SGHTA and CDR2 FQGTGA. V shed 2 bases and J 5 bases; nucleotides not matched to a gene: 8. The CDR3 sequence is CASSLSGTGGAEDTQYF. DNA for the CDR3: TGTGCCAGCAGCTTATCGGGGACAGGGGGCGCCGAAGATACGCAGTATTTT. Looking up the rest from reference TRBV7-3 and TRBJ2-3 gives the full variable domain: GAGVSQTPSNKVTEKGKYVELRCDPISGHTALYWYRQSLGQGPEFLIYFQGTGAADDSGLPNDRFFAVRPEGSVSTLKIQRTERGDSAVYLCASSLSGTGGAEDTQYFGPGTRLTVL.

The chain couples TRBV11-2 to TRBJ2-7; 7 nucleotides align to TRBD2. The CDR3 loop spans 13 amino acids. V trimming: 5 bases; J trimming: 3 bases; junction bases outside the gene matches: 4. Germline V gives CDR1 SGHAT, CDR2 FQNNGV. The CDR3 DNA reads TGTGCCAGCAGCCCGGGACTAATCTACGAGCAGTACTTC. This translates into CASSPGLIYEQYF.

The chain uses TRBV19 and TRBJ2-3, with 9 bases fitting TRBD1. With 7 bases clipped from V and 3 bases from J, the junction kept 8 bases outside the gene matches. The CDR3 is made up of 15 amino acids. Germline loops: CDR1 LNHDA, CDR2 SQIVND (reference sequence). The CDR3 spells CASTQPGTGTDTQYF. The DNA of the CDR3 is TGTGCCAGTACTCAACCCGGGACAGGGACAGATACGCAGTATTTT.

The J gene is TRBJ2-7, the V gene TRBV6-1; 7 nucleotides match TRBD1. Per germline, CDR1 MNHNS and CDR2 SASEGT. This CDR3 is 14 amino acids long. V lost 6 bases to trimming and J lost 2 bases; unmatched junction nucleotides: 7. This CDR3 reads CASRQGPSPYEQYF. The CDR3 nucleotides are TGTGCCAGCAGACAGGGGCCTTCCCCCTACGAGCAGTACTTC.

The J gene is TRBJ2-7, the V gene TRBV5-5; D perhaps matches TRBD1 (6 bases). The V and J ends lost 0 bases and 3 bases respectively, with 16 bases between them. This CDR3 contains 16 residues. The germline V gene encodes CDR1 SGHKS and CDR2 YYEKEE (reference sequence). CDR3 loop: CASSLAEQGRGYEQYF. In DNA, the CDR3 is TGTGCCAGCAGCTTGGCCGAACAGGGAAGAGGCTACGAGCAGTACTTC.

In this sample, this clone turned up many times. The chain recombines TRBV9 with TRBJ1-2, with D maybe TRBD1 (6 bases). Germline V gene lookup returns CDR1 SGDLS and CDR2 YYNGEE. V was trimmed by 4 bases and J by 8 bases, leaving 12 bases between them. The CDR3 has 12 residues. The CDR3 DNA follows: TGTGCCAGCAGCCCAGGGGCCTACGGCTACACCTTC. Translated: CASSPGAYGYTF.

V gene TRBV19 combines with J gene TRBJ2-7; 8 bases match TRBD1. This CDR3 region has 16 residues. Germline assignment: CDR1 LNHDA and CDR2 SQIVND (reference sequence). V shed 5 bases and J 2 bases; nucleotides not matched to a gene: 11. In DNA, the CDR3 is TGTGCCAGTAGTCCCCGAGGGACAGGACTAACCTACGAGCAGTACTTC. It translates to CASSPRGTGLTYEQYF.

This chain uses TRBV18 with TRBJ1-2, with 10 bases fitting TRBD1. CDR3 length: 15 residues. V shed 0 bases, J shed 4 bases, and the junction held 2 bases outside the gene matches. Per the germline V gene, CDR1 is KGHSH and CDR2 is LQKENI. CDR3 sequence (DNA): TGTGCCAGCTCACCACCGGGACAGGGGAGCTATGGCTACACCTTC. Translated: CASSPPGQGSYGYTF.

The rearrangement links TRBV6-2 or TRBV6-3 to TRBJ2-1, with 14 bases fitting TRBD2. The CDR3 loop spans 17 amino acids. Germline assignment: CDR1 MNHEY and CDR2 SVGEGT. Losses at the gene ends were 6 bases for V and 10 bases for J; bases not matched to a gene: 14. In DNA, the CDR3 is TGTGCCAGCAGCCCTTCTCCGGGACTAGCGGGAGAAGGGGAGCAGTTCTTC. Protein sequence: CASSPSPGLAGEGEQFF.

The rearrangement joins TRBV5-1 to TRBJ2-3; 10 bases are a match to TRBD2. This CDR3 contains 16 residues. CDR1 SGHRS and CDR2 YFSETQ come from the germline V gene. Germline trimming cut 4 bases from V and 4 bases from J; bases unmatched to any gene: 9. This CDR3 reads CASSPERGGGSDTQYF. The DNA for the CDR3 is TGCGCCAGCAGCCCCGAGCGGGGGGGAGGCTCAGATACGCAGTATTTT. The full variable domain, with the rest looked up from reference TRBV5-1 and TRBJ2-3, is KAGVTQTPRYLIKTRGQQVTLSCSPISGHRSVSWYQQTPGQGLQFLFEYFSETQRNKGNFPGRFSGRQFSNSRSEMNVSTLELGDSALYLCASSPERGGGSDTQYFGPGTRLTVL.

The rearrangement uses TRBV4-3 and TRBJ1-2, with D perhaps matching TRBD1 (5 bases). The germline V and J ends were trimmed by 0 bases and 4 bases, with 12 bases remaining between them. CDR3 length: 15 residues. Germline V gene sequence: CDR1 LGHNA, CDR2 YSLEER. CDR3 nucleotide sequence: TGCGCCAGCAGCCAAGATCCCGCAGACAGCTATGGCTACACCTTC. This gives the protein CASSQDPADSYGYTF.

This rearrangement joins TRBV3-1 (or the pseudogene TRBV3-2) to TRBJ1-4; D is ambiguous. CDR3 length equals 13 residues. Trimming removed 3 bases from V and 5 bases from J, with 7 bases in between. Germline V gives CDR1 LGHDT, CDR2 YNNKEL (reference sequence). CDR3 loop: CASSQGENEKLFF. The DNA of the CDR3 is TGTGCCAGCAGCCAGGGAGAGAATGAAAAACTGTTTTTT.

V gene TRBV19 combines with J gene TRBJ1-2; TRBD1 is a possible D gene (5 bases). Trimming removed 8 bases from V and 8 bases from J, with 21 bases in between. Germline V CDR1 and CDR2: LNHDA, SQIVND (reference sequence). This CDR3 has 14 amino acids. The CDR3 DNA reads as TGTGCCAGTTGCGTGTTGGGGCGCTCGGAGGGCTACACCTTC. It translates to CASCVLGRSEGYTF.

The chain links TRBV10-3 to TRBJ2-7, with TRBD1 matching over 9 bases. With V trimmed by 8 bases and J by 6 bases, 14 bases remained unmatched. This CDR3 contains 15 residues. Germline lookup yields CDR1 ENHRY and CDR2 SYGVKD. Written as DNA, the CDR3 is TGTGCCATCGGACTCGGGACAGGGCGGATTGGCGAGCAGTACTTC. Amino acids: CAIGLGTGRIGEQYF.

In nucleotides, the CDR3 is TGTGCCAGTAGTGGGGGGGCCCGTGGCACAGATACGCAGTATTTT. Translation: CASSGGARGTDTQYF. The chain has TRBV19 and TRBJ2-3, with D perhaps TRBD2 (7 bases). V lost 5 bases, J lost 1 base, and 13 bases lay in between. The CDR3 has 15 residues. Germline V lookup: CDR1 LNHDA, CDR2 SQIVND (reference sequence).

The chain joins TRBV5-5 to TRBJ1-1; 7 bases line up with TRBD1. This CDR3 is built from 14 residues. Trimming removed 0 bases from V and 4 bases from J; junction bases left unmatched: 3. The germline gives CDR1 SGHKS, CDR2 YYEKEE (reference sequence). DNA of the CDR3: TGTGCCAGCAGCTTGGAGGGGGCGGGCACTGAAGCTTTCTTT. This translates into CASSLEGAGTEAFF.

The chain carries TRBV19 and TRBJ2-7; D ambiguous. The germline gives CDR1 LNHDA, CDR2 SQIVND (reference sequence). With 3 bases removed from V and 3 bases from J, the gap between germline ends came to 9 bases. CDR3 length: 13 residues. CDR3 nucleotide sequence: TGTGCCAGTAGTATTGCCAGGAACTACGAGCAGTACTTC. This codes for CASSIARNYEQYF.

J is TRBJ2-7 and V is TRBV20-1, with 10 bases lining up with TRBD2. Trimming at V came to 3 bases and at J to 7 bases, leaving 9 bases not matched to a gene. The CDR3 has 14 residues. CDR1 is DFQATT, CDR2 SNEGSKA, per germline (reference sequence). The CDR3 loop is CSASRASGRSEQYF. CDR3 bases: TGCAGTGCTAGTAGGGCTAGCGGGAGAAGTGAGCAGTACTTC.

The V and J genes are TRBV28 and TRBJ2-7; the D gene is possibly TRBD1 (5 bases). The CDR3 consists of 15 residues. Germline V gene sequence: CDR1 MDHEN, CDR2 SYDVKM. V gave up 5 bases and J gave up 7 bases, with 21 bases separating them. The CDR3 DNA reads as TGTGCCAGCAGTGCAGGGCAAACCGGCCTTCGGGAGCAGTACTTC. This translates into CASSAGQTGLREQYF.

This clone appeared a single time. The V gene is TRBV20-1, the J gene TRBJ2-5, with D possibly matching TRBD2 (6 bases). The length of the CDR3 is 14 residues. Looked up from germline, CDR1 is DFQATT and CDR2 is SNEGSKA (reference sequence). The V and J ends lost 3 bases and 4 bases respectively, with 15 bases between them. The CDR3 loop is CSASEGLGGETQYF. The CDR3 DNA reads TGCAGTGCTAGTGAGGGTTTGGGGGGAGAGACCCAGTACTTC.

The J gene is TRBJ1-2, the V gene TRBV28; D is unclear. V was cut by 8 bases and J by 8 bases, with 18 bases left in between. Germline V gene lookup returns CDR1 MDHEN and CDR2 SYDVKM. CDR3 length: 13 residues. The CDR3 nucleotides read TGTGCCAGCTACGCGGGCTTGGGGAGAGGCTACACCTTC. Its protein product is CASYAGLGRGYTF.

The rearrangement links TRBV27 to TRBJ2-1, with 10 positions matching TRBD1. The CDR3 contains 16 residues. The V gene end was trimmed by 1 base and the J gene end by 4 bases; junction bases not matched to a gene: 4. Germline CDR1 is MNHEY and CDR2 is SMNVEV (reference sequence). CDR3 residues: CASSLWGGQGYNEQFF. The CDR3 DNA is TGTGCCAGCAGTTTATGGGGGGGACAGGGGTACAATGAGCAGTTCTTC.

The J gene is TRBJ2-1, the V gene TRBV28, with 13 bases aligning to TRBD2. Germline V lookup: CDR1 MDHEN, CDR2 SYDVKM. This CDR3 region has 18 residues. The V segment lost 5 bases and the J segment 0 bases; nucleotides outside the gene matches: 7. As DNA, the CDR3 is TGTGCCAGCAGTCCCAGGACTAGCGGGAGCTACTCCTACAATGAGCAGTTCTTC. This codes for CASSPRTSGSYSYNEQFF.

This chain links TRBV19 with TRBJ1-1, with TRBD1 as a possible D gene (6 bases). This CDR3 has 13 residues. The V gene lost 10 bases and the J gene lost 3 bases, with 15 bases spanning the gap. In germline, CDR1 is LNHDA, CDR2 SQIVND (reference sequence). In DNA, the CDR3 is TGTGCCACCCTTAATTCAGGGGACACTGAAGCTTTCTTT. Its translation is CATLNSGDTEAFF.

In this sample, this clone turned up a few times. The V call is TRBV6-5, the J call TRBJ2-5, with 8 nucleotides matching TRBD2. The germline gives CDR1 MNHEY, CDR2 SVGAGI. The CDR3 spans 14 residues. Unmatched junction bases numbered 7, after V lost 6 bases and J lost 4 bases. The CDR3, as DNA: TGTGCCAGCAGCCCAGGACTAGCAGGAGAGACCCAGTACTTC. Amino acids: CASSPGLAGETQYF.

V is TRBV14 and J is TRBJ1-1; TRBD1 matches 8 bases. After removal of 2 bases from V and 0 bases from J, the junction contained 2 bases not matched to a gene. CDR1 is SGHDN and CDR2 is FVKESK in the germline V gene. This CDR3 spans 15 amino acids. CDR3 nucleotide sequence: TGTGCCAGCAGCCAACTGACAGGGGTGAACACTGAAGCTTTCTTT. Encoded protein: CASSQLTGVNTEAFF.

The chain uses TRBV7-3 and TRBJ2-7, with TRBD1 matching 8 bases. Germline loops: CDR1 SGHTA, CDR2 FQGTGA. The CDR3 has 15 residues. J lost 3 bases, V lost 3 bases, and 7 bases had no gene match. This CDR3 is CASSLSGQGIYEQYF. CDR3 nucleotide sequence: TGTGCCAGCAGCTTGAGTGGACAGGGTATCTACGAGCAGTACTTC.

The CDR3 DNA is TGTGCCAGCAGCTCGACGCCCGGGGAGGGGGAGCAGTACTTC. Amino acid sequence: CASSSTPGEGEQYF. The chain has TRBV7-3 and TRBJ2-7, with 7 bases lining up with TRBD2. Germline CDR1 and CDR2: SGHTA and FQGTGA. V was clipped by 4 bases and J by 7 bases; unmatched bases: 10. The CDR3 runs to 14 residues.